The clone carrying this TCR beta chain has just a few counts. Its antigen is not identified. This sample is drawn from a study of neoadjuvant anti-PD-1 for oral cavity cancer. Across the study: Before surgery, most patients got three to four biweekly 3 mg/kg nivolumab doses. Non-progressing patients received a fourth nivolumab dose near day 43, then surgery on days 50-56. Points from the study as a whole: Only three patients per response group were TCR-analyzed; validation needed.

Repertoires were generated with immunoSEQ multiplex PCR, while TCRdb's copy carries only in-frame clones and drops some. In the table there are around 17,000 clones, approximately 60% of which are singletons. Analysis of PBMCs was direct, with no culture step. Germline loops: CDR1 SGHVS, CDR2 FNYEAQ. The V gene lost 2 bases and the J gene lost 4 bases, with 12 bases spanning the gap. This CDR3 contains 14 residues. The rearrangement uses TRBV7-6 and TRBJ2-7; D not certain. This specimen consisted of PBMCs, obtained before nivolumab (anti-PD-1) treatment. The sequence came from a person aged 35-80 years with oral cavity squamous cell carcinoma. The CDR3 here is CASSLMVGEYEQYF. The CDR3, as DNA: TGTGCCAGCAGCTTAATGGTAGGAGAGTACGAGCAGTACTTC. Filled out from reference TRBV7-6 and TRBJ2-7, the complete variable domain reads GAGVSQSPRYKVTKRGQDVALRCDPISGHVSLYWYRQALGQGPEFLTYFNYEAQQDKSGLPNDRFSAERPEGSISTLTIQRTEQRDSAMYRCASSLMVGEYEQYFGPGTRLTVT.